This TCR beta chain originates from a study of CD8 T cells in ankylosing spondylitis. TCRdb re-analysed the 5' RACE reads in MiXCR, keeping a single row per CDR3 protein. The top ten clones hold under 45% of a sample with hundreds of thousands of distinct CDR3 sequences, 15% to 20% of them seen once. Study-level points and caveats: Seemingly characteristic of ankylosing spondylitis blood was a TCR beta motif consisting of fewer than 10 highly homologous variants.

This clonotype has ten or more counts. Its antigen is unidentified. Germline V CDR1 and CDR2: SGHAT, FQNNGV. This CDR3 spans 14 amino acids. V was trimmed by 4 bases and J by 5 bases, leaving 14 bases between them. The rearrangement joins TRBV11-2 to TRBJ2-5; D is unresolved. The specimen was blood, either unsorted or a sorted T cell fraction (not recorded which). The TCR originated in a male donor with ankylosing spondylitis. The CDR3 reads CASSSAFVTETQYF. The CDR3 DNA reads TGTGCCAGCAGCTCCGCGTTTGTGACTGAGACCCAGTACTTC.